This T cell receptor beta chain emerged from a study of cytomegalovirus exposure and HLA in healthy donors. The study's findings and limits: The study found most TCR sequences rare, yet found some public TCRs in many donors. According to the study, around 160 TCR beta chains were cytomegalovirus-associated.

Amplification used 60 Vbeta primers and 13 Jbeta primers. The method was immunoSEQ multiplex PCR; TCRdb's version includes in-frame clones alone and lacks a portion of them. The sample contains 210,000 or so clones, about 74% of which appear only once. Concerning this clone: What it binds is not known.

Trimming pared 5 bases from V and 6 bases from J, leaving 17 bases between. The CDR3 extends over 14 amino acids. Germline loops: CDR1 SGHAT, CDR2 FQNNGV. J is TRBJ2-7 and V is TRBV11-2, with a tentative D call TRBD1 (6 bases). Sequencing used PBMCs. The clonotype originates from a man aged 35-49 years in good health and CMV-seronegative. In nucleotides, the CDR3 is TGTGCCAGCAGCAGGACAGAGTCCGTGGGCGAGCAGTACTTC. As protein: CASSRTESVGEQYF.